This T cell receptor beta chain was found in a study of blood T cells in healthy people across ages. With each sample, at least 5 micrograms of total RNA were extracted. Using a J-beta primer mix together with a sample-barcoded 5' primer, a second PCR was run for roughly 7 to 11 cycles. No fewer than 3 million CDR3-containing paired-end reads came from each sample. MiXCR was run by TCRdb on the 5' RACE reads, yielding one entry per CDR3 protein. Found here are some 690,000 distinct CDR3 sequences, roughly 20% of them singletons; the top ten hold 22%. Sequenced: blood. The TCR was taken from an older man in good health.

CDR3 sequence reads: CSVMTSGSPSSYNEQFF. The CDR3 region has the DNA TGCAGCGTTATGACTAGCGGGAGCCCGAGCTCCTACAATGAGCAGTTCTTC. The rearrangement links TRBV29-1 to TRBJ2-1; 12 nucleotides align to TRBD2. Germline V gene sequence: CDR1 SQVTM, CDR2 ANQGSEA. The CDR3 covers 17 residues. With V trimmed by 5 bases and J by 0 bases, 8 bases remained unmatched.